Listed below are T cell receptor beta chains from one sample, sequenced in a study of shared clonotypes between healthy human individuals. The method was immunoSEQ multiplex PCR; TCRdb's version includes in-frame clones alone and lacks a portion of them. The sample holds fewer than 700,000 clones; about 80% are singletons and the top ten take around 13%. The sample comprised PBMCs. These TCRs come from a woman aged 40 to 49 in good health. Some clones in this sample may be carry-over from other donors' samples. The CDR3 runs from the conserved cysteine through the conserved F or W. Each record gives: D gene, J gene, clone size, V gene, CDR3 DNA, CDR3 protein. A D gene is named only where the DNA matches it firmly. Expanded clones get a size class; other rows say once, few or many, or leave the size out.

>TRBD1|TRBJ1-3|-|TRBV6-8
TGTGCCAGCAGTTACTCAAGGGACAGCTCTGGAAACACCATATATTTT
CASSYSRDSSGNTIYF
>-|TRBJ2-5|-|TRBV7-7
TGTGCCAGCAGCTTAGAAGAACGGCAGACTTTGGTGGAGACCCAGTACTTC
CASSLEERQTLVETQYF
>-|TRBJ1-1|few|TRBV29-1
TGCAGCGTTGAGTCCGCGGGGAACACTGAAGCTTTCTTT
CSVESAGNTEAFF
>TRBD2|TRBJ2-4|few|TRBV11-1
TGTGCCAGCAGCGTAACGGGGACTAGCGGTTTTAACATTCAGTACTTC
CASSVTGTSGFNIQYF
>TRBD1|TRBJ1-2|-|TRBV4-1
TGCGCCAGCAGCCTTCGACAGGGTACGGGCTATGGCTACACCTTC
CASSLRQGTGYGYTF
>TRBD1|TRBJ1-5|-|TRBV19
TGTGCCAGTAAACCGGGACAGCAGCAGCCCCAGCATTTT
CASKPGQQQPQHF
>-|TRBJ1-4|-|TRBV4-1
TGCGCCAGCAGCCAAGATTCAAGGACGGGGAATGAAAAACTGTTTTTT
CASSQDSRTGNEKLFF
>-|TRBJ2-1|-|TRBV29-1
TGCAGCGTTGGCCCGAGGCAGCCCTACAATGAGCAGTTCTTC
CSVGPRQPYNEQFF
>-|TRBJ2-1|-|TRBV7-8
TGTGCCAGCAGCTTAGCGGGCGGACGGAGCTCCTACAATGAGCAGTTCTTC
CASSLAGGRSSYNEQFF
>-|TRBJ1-2|-|TRBV5-6
TGTGCCAGCAGCTCCCGAATGGGCTGGAGGCATGGCTACACCTTC
CASSSRMGWRHGYTF
>-|TRBJ2-7|-|TRBV7-8
TGTGCCAGCAGCCAGGGACCCTACGAGCAGTACTTC
CASSQGPYEQYF
>TRBD1|TRBJ1-2|-|TRBV6-5
TGTGCCAGCAGGGCAACAGGGGAGATTGGTGGCTACACCTTC
CASRATGEIGGYTF
>TRBD2|TRBJ2-7|-|TRBV5-6
TGTGCCAGCAGCCCAGCGGGACTAGCATCCTACGAGCAGTACTTC
CASSPAGLASYEQYF
>TRBD1|TRBJ1-1|-|TRBV5-4
TGTGCCAGCAGCTTAAAGACAGGGGCGACCACTGAAGCTTTCTTT
CASSLKTGATTEAFF
>-|TRBJ2-5|-|TRBV5-1
TGCGCCAGCAGCTTCCGGGAGACCCAGTACTTC
CASSFRETQYF
>-|TRBJ1-5|-|TRBV6-1
TGTGCCAGCAGTGAACCGCCTTGGGGGGGCCTCTATAGCAATCAGCCCCAGCATTTT
CASSEPPWGGLYSNQPQHF
>-|TRBJ2-3|-|TRBV18
TGTGCCAGCTCGGTTGGAGATACGCAGTATTTT
CASSVGDTQYF
>-|TRBJ1-5|-|TRBV30
TGTGCCTGGAGTTCCGGGTCGCAATGGCCCCAGCATTTT
CAWSSGSQWPQHF
>TRBD1|TRBJ1-2|-|TRBV5-4
TGTGCCAGCAGCACCGGACAGGCCAACTATGGCTACACCTTC
CASSTGQANYGYTF
>TRBD2|TRBJ2-5|few|TRBV28
TGTGCCAGCAGTTTTATTGGGACTAGATTTTCCCGGGAGGGTGAGACCCAGTACTTC
CASSFIGTRFSREGETQYF
>-|TRBJ1-1|-|TRBV18
TGTGCCAGCTCACCCCGGGGACAACCGAACACTGAAGCTTTCTTT
CASSPRGQPNTEAFF
>TRBD1|TRBJ1-3|-|TRBV7-2
TGTGCCAGCAGCGTCCGGAACTCTAGGACAGGGGCTGGAAACACCATATATTTT
CASSVRNSRTGAGNTIYF
>-|TRBJ2-7|once|TRBV7-2
TGTGCCAGCGGGGACGCCTTGGGAACCTACGAGCAGTACTTC
CASGDALGTYEQYF
>-|TRBJ2-3|-|TRBV6-4
TGTGCCAGCAGCCCTAGGGGGAGCACAGATACGCAGTATTTT
CASSPRGSTDTQYF
>TRBD1|TRBJ2-3|-|TRBV7-9
TGTGCCAGCAGCCCTTGGACAGGCAGCACAGATACGCAGTATTTT
CASSPWTGSTDTQYF
>-|TRBJ2-1|-|TRBV5-1
TGCGCCAGCAGCTTCCCAACTAGCTCCAATGAGCAGTTCTTC
CASSFPTSSNEQFF
>TRBD2|TRBJ2-1|-|TRBV4-1
TGCGCCAGCAGCCTCCGGCGGGAGGGTTACAATGAGCAGTTCTTC
CASSLRREGYNEQFF
>TRBD1|TRBJ1-1|once|TRBV29-1
TGCAGCGTTGTATGGGGACAGCCGTACACTGAAGCTTTCTTT
CSVVWGQPYTEAFF
>-|TRBJ2-2|-|TRBV7-9
TGTGCCAGCAGCTTAGTGGTTGGCAGGAGCTCCACCGGGGAGCTGTTTTTT
CASSLVVGRSSTGELFF
>-|TRBJ1-2|few|TRBV5-1
TGCGCCAGCAGCTTGGAGGGTTGGGGGAGCTATGGCTACACCTTC
CASSLEGWGSYGYTF
>-|TRBJ1-2|-|TRBV5-4
TGTGCCAGCAGCTCTGACCTGGCCGGCTACACCTTC
CASSSDLAGYTF
>-|TRBJ2-2|-|TRBV19
TGTGCCAGCCAAGGGGGGACACGGATAAACACCGGGGAGCTGTTTTTT
CASQGGTRINTGELFF
>-|TRBJ2-7|once|TRBV28
TGTGCCAGTCGAAAGGGGGGAGGCTACGAGCAGTACTTC
CASRKGGGYEQYF
>TRBD1|TRBJ2-5|-|TRBV29-1
TGCAGCGTTGAACCCTCAGGGGGCGCGGGGGAGACCCAGTACTTC
CSVEPSGGAGETQYF
>TRBD2|TRBJ2-3|-|TRBV2
TGTGCCGGTAAACTAGCGGGAGGGATAGATACGCAGTATTTT
CAGKLAGGIDTQYF
>-|TRBJ1-4|-|TRBV5-1
TGCGCCAGCAGCTTGACAGGGATTTCGTCTAATGAAAAACTGTTTTTT
CASSLTGISSNEKLFF
>-|TRBJ1-1|once|TRBV7-2
TGTGCCAGCAGCTCGGGCTTCACTGAAGCTTTCTTT
CASSSGFTEAFF